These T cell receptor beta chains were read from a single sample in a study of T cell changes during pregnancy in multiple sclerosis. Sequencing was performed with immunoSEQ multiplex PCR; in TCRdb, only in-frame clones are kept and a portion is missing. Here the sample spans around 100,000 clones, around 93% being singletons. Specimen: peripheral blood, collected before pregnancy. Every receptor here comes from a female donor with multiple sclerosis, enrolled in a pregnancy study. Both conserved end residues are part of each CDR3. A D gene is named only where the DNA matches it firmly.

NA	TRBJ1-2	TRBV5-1	TGCGCCAGCAGCGGGGCGCGGCATCAGAGCTTGAATGGCTACACCTTC	CASSGARHQSLNGYTF
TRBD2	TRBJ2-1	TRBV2	TGTGCCAGCAGTGATGTGCGACTAGCGGGATCCGACAATGAGCAGTTCTTC	CASSDVRLAGSDNEQFF
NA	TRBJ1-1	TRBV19	TGTGCCAGTAGTATCGGACTAAGGTCGGTTGCTTTCTTT	CASSIGLRSVAFF
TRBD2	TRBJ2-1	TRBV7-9	TGTGCCAGCAGCCAACTAGCGGGAGGAATTGAGCAGTTCTTC	CASSQLAGGIEQFF
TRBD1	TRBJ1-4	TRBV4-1	TGCGCCAGCAGCCACCCGGGACAGGGGGCTTCTAATGAAAAACTGTTTTTT	CASSHPGQGASNEKLFF
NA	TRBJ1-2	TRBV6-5	TGTGCCAGCAGTTACGGGGCAAGCTATGGCTACACCTTC	CASSYGASYGYTF
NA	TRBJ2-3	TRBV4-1	TGCGCCAGCAGCCAAGTCGATAGAATGATAAGCACAGATACGCAGTATTTT	CASSQVDRMISTDTQYF
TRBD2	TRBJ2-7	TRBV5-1	TGCGCCAGCAGCTTGGCTGCGGGAGACTACGAGCAGTACTTC	CASSLAAGDYEQYF
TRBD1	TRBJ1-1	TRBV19	TGTGCCAGTAGGACAGGGGGCAGTATGAACACTGAAGCTTTCTTT	CASRTGGSMNTEAFF
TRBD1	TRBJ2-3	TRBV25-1	TGTGCCAGCAGTACCCGGGACAGGGGGAGAAGCACAGATACGCAGTATTTT	CASSTRDRGRSTDTQYF
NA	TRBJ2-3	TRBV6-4	TGTGCCAGCAGTGACCTCGGAGAGGGCCCGACAGATACGCAGTATTTT	CASSDLGEGPTDTQYF
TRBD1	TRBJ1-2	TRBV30	TGTGCCTGGAGGGGAGAGACAGGGGACTACTATGGCTACACCTTC	CAWRGETGDYYGYTF
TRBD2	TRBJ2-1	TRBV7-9	TGTGCCAGCAGCTTACCGGGGCGGGGGAAAGACAATGAGCAGTTCTTC	CASSLPGRGKDNEQFF